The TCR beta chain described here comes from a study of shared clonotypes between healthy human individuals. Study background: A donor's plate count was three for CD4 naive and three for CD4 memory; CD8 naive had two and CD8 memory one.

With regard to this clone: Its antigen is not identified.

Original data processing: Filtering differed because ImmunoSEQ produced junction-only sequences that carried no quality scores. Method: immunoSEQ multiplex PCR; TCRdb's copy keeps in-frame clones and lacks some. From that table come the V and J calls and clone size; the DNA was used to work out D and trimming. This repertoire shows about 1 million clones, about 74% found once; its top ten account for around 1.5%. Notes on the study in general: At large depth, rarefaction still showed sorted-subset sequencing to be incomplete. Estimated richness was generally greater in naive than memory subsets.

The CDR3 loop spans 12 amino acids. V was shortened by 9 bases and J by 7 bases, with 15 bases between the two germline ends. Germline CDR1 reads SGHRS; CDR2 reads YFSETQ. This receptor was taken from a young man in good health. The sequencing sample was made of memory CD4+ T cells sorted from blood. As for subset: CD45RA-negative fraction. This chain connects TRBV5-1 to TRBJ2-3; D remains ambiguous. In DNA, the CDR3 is TGCGCCACCCGACCCGACCGAAATACGCAGTATTTT. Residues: CATRPDRNTQYF.